A selection of T cell receptor beta chains follows, all from one sample in a study of regulatory T cells in long-lasting Graves disease. One entry per CDR3 protein results from TCRdb running MiXCR on the multiplex PCR reads. The data contain hundreds of thousands of distinct CDR3 sequences, around 21% of them singletons. The sample in question was peripheral blood mononuclear cells (PBMCs), obtained when the disease was refractory, from a patient treated with antithyroid drugs. These receptors were collected from a female donor with Graves disease. Both conserved end residues are part of each CDR3. Each record gives: CDR3 DNA, CDR3 protein, D gene, clone size, CDR3 length, J gene, V gene. D genes are given only for firm matches. Clone size is given for some rows only: seen once, a few or many times, or a class if the clone is expanded.

CDR3 DNA: TGCGCCAGCAGCTTGGGGGGAGACCTCCAAGAGACCCAGTACTTC; CDR3 protein: CASSLGGDLQETQYF; D gene: .; clone size: .; CDR3 length: 15; J gene: TRBJ2-5; V gene: TRBV5-1
CDR3 DNA: TGTGCCAGCAGCCCCCGACAGGGTCTTTTGAACACTGAAGCTTTCTTT; CDR3 protein: CASSPRQGLLNTEAFF; D gene: TRBD1; clone size: few; CDR3 length: 16; J gene: TRBJ1-1; V gene: TRBV7-2
CDR3 DNA: TGCGCCAGCAGCCCCCAGGGGGACTCCTACGAGCAGTACTTC; CDR3 protein: CASSPQGDSYEQYF; D gene: TRBD1; clone size: .; CDR3 length: 14; J gene: TRBJ2-7; V gene: TRBV4-1
CDR3 DNA: TGTGCCAGTAGTTTGGGACAAACAGCCAACACCGGGGAGCTGTTTTTT; CDR3 protein: CASSLGQTANTGELFF; D gene: .; clone size: .; CDR3 length: 16; J gene: TRBJ2-2; V gene: TRBV19
CDR3 DNA: TGTGCCAGCGGCTTGGAGGGGTACCAAGAGACCCAGTACTTC; CDR3 protein: CASGLEGYQETQYF; D gene: .; clone size: .; CDR3 length: 14; J gene: TRBJ2-5; V gene: TRBV5-4
CDR3 DNA: TGTGCCAGCAGCTTGACAGGGGGCAATTCACCCCTCCACTTT; CDR3 protein: CASSLTGGNSPLHF; D gene: TRBD1; clone size: many; CDR3 length: 14; J gene: TRBJ1-6; V gene: TRBV13
CDR3 DNA: TGTGCCAGCAGTTTATCAGTGGGGTACACTGAAGCTTTCTTT; CDR3 protein: CASSLSVGYTEAFF; D gene: .; clone size: many; CDR3 length: 14; J gene: TRBJ1-1; V gene: TRBV27
CDR3 DNA: TGTGCCAGCAGCTTGACAGGGTTTCGTGAGCAGTTCTTC; CDR3 protein: CASSLTGFREQFF; D gene: TRBD1; clone size: .; CDR3 length: 13; J gene: TRBJ2-1; V gene: TRBV7-2
CDR3 DNA: TGTGCCAGCAGCTCGCCCCTGCCAGGGCACACTGAAGCTTTCTTT; CDR3 protein: CASSSPLPGHTEAFF; D gene: .; clone size: many; CDR3 length: 15; J gene: TRBJ1-1; V gene: TRBV7-9
CDR3 DNA: TGTGCCAGCAGTTACCCGGGACAGGGAAGCAATCAGCCCCAGCATTTT; CDR3 protein: CASSYPGQGSNQPQHF; D gene: TRBD1; clone size: many; CDR3 length: 16; J gene: TRBJ1-5; V gene: TRBV6-5
CDR3 DNA: TGTGCCAGCAGTTTCCGTGGGGGTGGCTATGGCTACACCTTC; CDR3 protein: CASSFRGGGYGYTF; D gene: .; clone size: few; CDR3 length: 14; J gene: TRBJ1-2; V gene: TRBV27
CDR3 DNA: TGCAGTGCTAGAGATGCCTCAGGGACCTCATGGAACACTGAAGCTTTCTTT; CDR3 protein: CSARDASGTSWNTEAFF; D gene: .; clone size: few; CDR3 length: 17; J gene: TRBJ1-1; V gene: TRBV20-1
CDR3 DNA: TGCAGCGCAGAGGTAGCGGGGGGGGGGGGTGAGCAGTTCTTC; CDR3 protein: CSAEVAGGGGEQFF; D gene: TRBD2; clone size: .; CDR3 length: 14; J gene: TRBJ2-1; V gene: TRBV29-1
CDR3 DNA: TGTGCCAGCAGCTTAGGGCGGATGGGTCGAGGGGAGCTGTTTTTT; CDR3 protein: CASSLGRMGRGELFF; D gene: .; clone size: many; CDR3 length: 15; J gene: TRBJ2-2; V gene: TRBV11-2
CDR3 DNA: TGTGCCAGCAGCTCCCTCCGGGACTCGGCTACGCAGTATTTT; CDR3 protein: CASSSLRDSATQYF; D gene: .; clone size: .; CDR3 length: 14; J gene: TRBJ2-3; V gene: TRBV7-4
CDR3 DNA: TGTGCCAGCAGCTTCGGACACCTGTTCTACGAGCAGTACTTC; CDR3 protein: CASSFGHLFYEQYF; D gene: .; clone size: .; CDR3 length: 14; J gene: TRBJ2-7; V gene: TRBV7-2
CDR3 DNA: TGCAGCGTTGAACCGGACATTCGGGGGACCCAGTACTTC; CDR3 protein: CSVEPDIRGTQYF; D gene: .; clone size: many; CDR3 length: 13; J gene: TRBJ2-5; V gene: TRBV29-1
CDR3 DNA: TGCAGTGCTATCCCCAGATGGAACACTGAAGCTTTCTTT; CDR3 protein: CSAIPRWNTEAFF; D gene: .; clone size: .; CDR3 length: 13; J gene: TRBJ1-1; V gene: TRBV20-1
CDR3 DNA: TGTGCCAGCAGTCCCTCGACAGGGGCCACTGAAGCTTTCTTT; CDR3 protein: CASSPSTGATEAFF; D gene: TRBD1; clone size: many; CDR3 length: 14; J gene: TRBJ1-1; V gene: TRBV27
CDR3 DNA: TGTGCCAGCTCCATCGAGAGGAGAATTGCCGGGGAGCTGTTTTTT; CDR3 protein: CASSIERRIAGELFF; D gene: .; clone size: .; CDR3 length: 15; J gene: TRBJ2-2; V gene: TRBV18
CDR3 DNA: TGTGCCAGCAGTTTAGACGAGGGTTGGGGCAATCAGCCCCAGCATTTT; CDR3 protein: CASSLDEGWGNQPQHF; D gene: .; clone size: many; CDR3 length: 16; J gene: TRBJ1-5; V gene: TRBV12-3/TRBV12-4
CDR3 DNA: TGTGCCAGCAGTCTGGGACAGGGATCCGGGGAGCTGTTTTTT; CDR3 protein: CASSLGQGSGELFF; D gene: TRBD1; clone size: many; CDR3 length: 14; J gene: TRBJ2-2; V gene: TRBV2
CDR3 DNA: TGTGCCAGTAGTATGGGGGGGGGACAGGGGTTAATAACGACGCAGTATTTT; CDR3 protein: CASSMGGGQGLITTQYF; D gene: TRBD1; clone size: few; CDR3 length: 17; J gene: TRBJ2-3; V gene: TRBV19
CDR3 DNA: TGTGCCAGCAGTTTCTCGGGGGGAATGCACGAGCAGTTCTTC; CDR3 protein: CASSFSGGMHEQFF; D gene: TRBD2; clone size: once; CDR3 length: 14; J gene: TRBJ2-1; V gene: TRBV12-3/TRBV12-4
CDR3 DNA: TGCAGTGCTGGGGACAGGTTTAATGGCTACACCTTC; CDR3 protein: CSAGDRFNGYTF; D gene: TRBD1; clone size: many; CDR3 length: 12; J gene: TRBJ1-2; V gene: TRBV20-1
CDR3 DNA: TGTGCCAGCAGTTTCAAGGTCTATGGCTACACCTTC; CDR3 protein: CASSFKVYGYTF; D gene: .; clone size: many; CDR3 length: 12; J gene: TRBJ1-2; V gene: TRBV12-3/TRBV12-4
CDR3 DNA: TGTGCCAGCAGCCTTCTCGGGTACACTGAAGCTTTCTTT; CDR3 protein: CASSLLGYTEAFF; D gene: .; clone size: many; CDR3 length: 13; J gene: TRBJ1-1; V gene: TRBV12-3/TRBV12-4
CDR3 DNA: TGTGCCAGTGGACGGGGGACTGATAATTCACCCCTCCACTTT; CDR3 protein: CASGRGTDNSPLHF; D gene: .; clone size: once; CDR3 length: 14; J gene: TRBJ1-6; V gene: TRBV6-2/TRBV6-3
CDR3 DNA: TGTGCCAGCAGCTTATCCCCTAAGGAGACCCAGTACTTC; CDR3 protein: CASSLSPKETQYF; D gene: .; clone size: many; CDR3 length: 13; J gene: TRBJ2-5; V gene: TRBV11-1
CDR3 DNA: TGTGCCTGGAGTGTCTTGGCTGGCTACACCTTC; CDR3 protein: CAWSVLAGYTF; D gene: .; clone size: .; CDR3 length: 11; J gene: TRBJ1-2; V gene: TRBV30
CDR3 DNA: TGTGCCTGGGCAGGGGGAGCCTATGGCTACACCTTC; CDR3 protein: CAWAGGAYGYTF; D gene: TRBD1; clone size: many; CDR3 length: 12; J gene: TRBJ1-2; V gene: TRBV28
CDR3 DNA: TGTGCCAGCAGTTACCCTAAGACAGGGGTTGGGGCCAACGTCCTGACTTTC; CDR3 protein: CASSYPKTGVGANVLTF; D gene: TRBD1; clone size: .; CDR3 length: 17; J gene: TRBJ2-6; V gene: TRBV6-2/TRBV6-3
CDR3 DNA: TGCAGTGCTAGAGAGCCCCTAGCGGTACTCCGGGAGACCCAGTACTTC; CDR3 protein: CSAREPLAVLRETQYF; D gene: TRBD2; clone size: few; CDR3 length: 16; J gene: TRBJ2-5; V gene: TRBV20-1
CDR3 DNA: TGTGCCAGCAGTGAAGTTCGAACTATCTTCGAGCAGTACTTC; CDR3 protein: CASSEVRTIFEQYF; D gene: .; clone size: many; CDR3 length: 14; J gene: TRBJ2-7; V gene: TRBV6-1
CDR3 DNA: TGTGCCAGCAGCTTAGTCAGCGGGACAAGCTCCTACGAGCAGTACTTC; CDR3 protein: CASSLVSGTSSYEQYF; D gene: .; clone size: many; CDR3 length: 16; J gene: TRBJ2-7; V gene: TRBV11-2
CDR3 DNA: TGTGCCAGCAGCTCGGAGGACTACTACGAGCAGTACTTC; CDR3 protein: CASSSEDYYEQYF; D gene: .; clone size: many; CDR3 length: 13; J gene: TRBJ2-7; V gene: TRBV7-3